This T cell receptor beta chain is from a study of CD8 T cells in ankylosing spondylitis. The CDR3 runs 15 residues. V gave up 5 bases and J gave up 1 base; unmatched junction bases: 8. Germline V gives CDR1 DFQATT, CDR2 SNEGSKA (reference sequence). The sample holds many counts of this clonotype. MiXCR, applied by TCRdb to the 5' RACE reads, yields one record per CDR3 protein. Of some 130,000 distinct CDR3 sequences listed, 7% to 10% are singletons. The chain links TRBV20-1 to TRBJ2-7, with 10 bases identical to TRBD1. The specimen was synovial fluid, either unsorted or a sorted T cell fraction (not recorded which). The receptor was derived from a male donor with ankylosing spondylitis. CDR3 region: CSASSGTGESYEQYF. Here the CDR3 DNA reads TGCAGTGCTTCCTCCGGGACAGGGGAATCCTACGAGCAGTACTTC.